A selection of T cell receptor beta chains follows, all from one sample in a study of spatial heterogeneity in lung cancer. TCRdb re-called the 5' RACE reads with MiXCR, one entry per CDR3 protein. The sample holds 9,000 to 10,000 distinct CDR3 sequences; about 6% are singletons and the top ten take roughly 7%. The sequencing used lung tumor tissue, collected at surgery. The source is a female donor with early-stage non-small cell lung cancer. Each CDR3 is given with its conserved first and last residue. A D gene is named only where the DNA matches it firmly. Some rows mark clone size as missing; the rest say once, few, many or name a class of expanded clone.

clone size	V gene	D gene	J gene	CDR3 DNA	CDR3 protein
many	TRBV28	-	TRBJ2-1	TGTGCCAGCCAACCGGCAGGGGAGAATGAGCAGTTCTTC	CASQPAGENEQFF
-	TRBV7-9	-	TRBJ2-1	TGTGCCAGCAGCTTGGCCCGAACGGCAGGGTCAACCTACAATGAGCAGTTCTTC	CASSLARTAGSTYNEQFF
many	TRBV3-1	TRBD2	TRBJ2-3	TGTGCCAGCAGCCAAGGCGGGGGGGAGACAGATACGCAGTATTTT	CASSQGGGETDTQYF
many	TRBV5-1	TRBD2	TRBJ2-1	TGCGCCAGCAGCGGGACACTAGCGGGAGTGGGCAATGAGCAGTTCTTC	CASSGTLAGVGNEQFF
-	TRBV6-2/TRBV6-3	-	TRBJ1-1	TGTGCCAGCAGTTACAAGGGGTCCACCACTGAAGCTTTCTTT	CASSYKGSTTEAFF
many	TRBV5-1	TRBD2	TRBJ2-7	TGCGCCAGCAGCCAGACTAGCGGGACCTACGAGCAGTACTTC	CASSQTSGTYEQYF
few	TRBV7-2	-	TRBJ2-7	TGTGCCAGCAGCTGGGACAACTCCTACGAGCAGTACTTC	CASSWDNSYEQYF
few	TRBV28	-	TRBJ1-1	TGTGCCAGCAGTTTGCGGGACGGAACTGAAGCTTTCTTT	CASSLRDGTEAFF
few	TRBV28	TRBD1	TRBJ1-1	TGTGCCAGCAGCAGGACAGGGGGCCGTCAAATCAAAAACACTGAAGCTTTCTTT	CASSRTGGRQIKNTEAFF
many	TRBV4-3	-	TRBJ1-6	TGCGCCAGCAGCCAAGAAAGCCCTAAACGTCCCCCTGGGGTTCCTCTCCACTTT	CASSQESPKRPPGVPLHF
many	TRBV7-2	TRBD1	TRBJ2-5	TGTGCCAGCAGCTCCGGGACAGGGGGGAGGGAGACCCAGTACTTC	CASSSGTGGRETQYF
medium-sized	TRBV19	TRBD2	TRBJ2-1	TGTGCCAGTAGTATTTTGGGACTAGCCGTCAATGAGCAGTTCTTC	CASSILGLAVNEQFF
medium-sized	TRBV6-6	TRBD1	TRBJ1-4	TGTGCCAGCAGTCCCGGACAGGGGAGGACTAATGAAAAACTGTTTTTT	CASSPGQGRTNEKLFF
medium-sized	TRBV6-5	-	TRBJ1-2	TGTGCCAGCAGGTTCCAGGGGGGCTACACCTTC	CASRFQGGYTF
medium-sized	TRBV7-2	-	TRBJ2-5	TGTGCCAGCAGCGCCCCGCGACAGACGTACCAAGAGACCCAGTACTTC	CASSAPRQTYQETQYF
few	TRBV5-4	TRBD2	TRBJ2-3	TGTGCCAGCAGCTTGGGCGGGACTAACACAGATACGCAGTATTTT	CASSLGGTNTDTQYF
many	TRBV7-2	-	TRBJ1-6	TGTGCCAGCACCTCGATGAGCTCCTATAATTCACCCCTCCACTTT	CASTSMSSYNSPLHF
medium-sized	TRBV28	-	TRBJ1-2	TGTGCCAGCAAAGGCGCATCCCTGTCTTGGGGCTACACCTTC	CASKGASLSWGYTF
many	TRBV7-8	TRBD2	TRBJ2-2	TGTGCCAGCAGCCTTCGGGAGGACTCTTACACCGGGGAGCTGTTTTTT	CASSLREDSYTGELFF
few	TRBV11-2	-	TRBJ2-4	TGTGCCAGCAGTCTTTGGGACCCGAGGGAAAACATTCAGTACTTC	CASSLWDPRENIQYF
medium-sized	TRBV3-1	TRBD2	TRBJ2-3	TGTGCCAGCAGCCAAGTCCGAGGGGAGGGAGATACGCAGTATTTT	CASSQVRGEGDTQYF
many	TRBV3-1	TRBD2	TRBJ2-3	TGTGCCAGCAGCCAAATGTCGAGCGGGAGTGATACGCAGTATTTT	CASSQMSSGSDTQYF
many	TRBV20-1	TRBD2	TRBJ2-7	TGCAGTGCTGTTCAGGGACTAGCGGGTTACTACGAGCAGTACTTC	CSAVQGLAGYYEQYF
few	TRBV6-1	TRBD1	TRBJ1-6	TGTGCCAGCAACCGGGACAGTTATAATTCACCCCTCCACTTT	CASNRDSYNSPLHF
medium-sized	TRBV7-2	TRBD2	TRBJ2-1	TGTGCCAGCAGCTCACCGGGGGGGCTCTACAATGAGCAGTTCTTC	CASSSPGGLYNEQFF
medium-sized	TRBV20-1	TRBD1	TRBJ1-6	TGCAGTGCCGAGGGACAGGGGGCTCTAAATTCACCCCTCCACTTT	CSAEGQGALNSPLHF
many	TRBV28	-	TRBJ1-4	TGTGCCAGCAGTTCCCTGTCGGCCCAAGCTAATGAAAAACTGTTTTTT	CASSSLSAQANEKLFF
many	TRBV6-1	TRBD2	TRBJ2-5	TGTGCCAGCAGTGAAGGTAGCGGGATCCAAGAGACCCAGTACTTC	CASSEGSGIQETQYF
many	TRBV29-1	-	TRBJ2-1	TGCAGCGTTGTAGGTCCAGCGAGGGATGAGCAGTTCTTC	CSVVGPARDEQFF
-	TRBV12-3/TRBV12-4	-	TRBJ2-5	TGTGCCAGCAGTTTCACGGGGAGGTATAGCGAGACCCAGTACTTC	CASSFTGRYSETQYF
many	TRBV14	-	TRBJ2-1	TGTGCCAGCAGCCCTGGGACCCACAATGAGCAGTTCTTC	CASSPGTHNEQFF
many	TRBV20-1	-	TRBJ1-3	TGCAGTGCTCGGACAGAGGGCCCTGGAAACACCATATATTTT	CSARTEGPGNTIYF
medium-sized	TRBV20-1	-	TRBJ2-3	TGCAGTGCCAACTACGGGACAATCTACACAGATACGCAGTATTTT	CSANYGTIYTDTQYF